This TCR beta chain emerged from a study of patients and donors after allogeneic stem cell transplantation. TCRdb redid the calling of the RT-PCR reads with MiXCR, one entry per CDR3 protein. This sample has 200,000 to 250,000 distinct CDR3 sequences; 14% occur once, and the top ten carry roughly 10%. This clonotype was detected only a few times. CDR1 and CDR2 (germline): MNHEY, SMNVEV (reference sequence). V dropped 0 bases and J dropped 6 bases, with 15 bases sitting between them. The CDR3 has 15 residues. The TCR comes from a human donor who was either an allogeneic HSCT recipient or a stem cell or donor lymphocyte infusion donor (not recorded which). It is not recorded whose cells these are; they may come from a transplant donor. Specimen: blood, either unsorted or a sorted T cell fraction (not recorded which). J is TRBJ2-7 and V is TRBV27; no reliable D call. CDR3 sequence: CASSLSVLGSREQYF. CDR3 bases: TGTGCCAGCAGTTTATCTGTTTTAGGTAGCCGCGAGCAGTACTTC.